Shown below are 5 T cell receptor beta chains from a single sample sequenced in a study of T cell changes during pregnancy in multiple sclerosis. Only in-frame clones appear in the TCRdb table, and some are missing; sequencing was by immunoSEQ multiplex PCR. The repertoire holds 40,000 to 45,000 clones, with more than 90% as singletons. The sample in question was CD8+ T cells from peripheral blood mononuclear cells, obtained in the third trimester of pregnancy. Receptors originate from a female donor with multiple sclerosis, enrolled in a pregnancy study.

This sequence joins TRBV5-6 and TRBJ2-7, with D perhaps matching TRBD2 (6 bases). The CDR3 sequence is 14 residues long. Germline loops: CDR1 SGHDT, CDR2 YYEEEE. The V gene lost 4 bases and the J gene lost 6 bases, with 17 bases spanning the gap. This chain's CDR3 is CASSPGDSLSEQYF. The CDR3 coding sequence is TGTGCCAGCAGCCCGGGAGATAGCCTTAGCGAGCAGTACTTC. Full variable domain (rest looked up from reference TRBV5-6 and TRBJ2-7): DAGVTQSPTHLIKTRGQQVTLRCSPKSGHDTVSWYQQALGQGPQFIFQYYEEEERQRGNFPDRFSGHQFPNYSSELNVNALLLGDSALYLCASSPGDSLSEQYFGPGTRLTVT.

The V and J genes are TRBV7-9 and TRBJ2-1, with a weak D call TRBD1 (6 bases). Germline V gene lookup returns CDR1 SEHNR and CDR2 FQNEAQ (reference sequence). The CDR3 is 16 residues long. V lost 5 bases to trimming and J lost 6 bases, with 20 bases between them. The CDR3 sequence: CASSPPTGPTGNEQFF. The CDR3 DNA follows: TGTGCCAGCAGCCCGCCGACAGGACCCACGGGCAATGAGCAGTTCTTC.

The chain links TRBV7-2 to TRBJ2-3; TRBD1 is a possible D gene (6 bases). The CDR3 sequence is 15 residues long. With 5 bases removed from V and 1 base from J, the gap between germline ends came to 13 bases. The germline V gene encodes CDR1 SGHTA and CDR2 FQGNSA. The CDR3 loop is CASSEGGGGTDTQYF. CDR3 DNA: TGTGCCAGCAGCGAAGGTGGGGGCGGCACAGATACGCAGTATTTT.

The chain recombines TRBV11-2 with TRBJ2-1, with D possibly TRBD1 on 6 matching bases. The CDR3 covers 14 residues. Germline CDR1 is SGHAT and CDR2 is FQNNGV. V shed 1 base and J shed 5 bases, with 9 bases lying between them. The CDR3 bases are TGTGCCAGCAGCTTAGTACAGGGTAACAATGAGCAGTTCTTC. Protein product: CASSLVQGNNEQFF.

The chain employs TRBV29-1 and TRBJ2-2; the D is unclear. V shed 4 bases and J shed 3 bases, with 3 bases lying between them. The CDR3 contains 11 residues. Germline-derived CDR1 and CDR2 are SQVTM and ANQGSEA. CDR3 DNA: TGCAGCGTTGCCGACACCGGGGAGCTGTTTTTT. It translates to CSVADTGELFF.